The 9 T cell receptor beta chains given below trace back to one sample, sequenced in a study of blood T cell repertoires in COVID-19. Assay used: immunoSEQ multiplex PCR; TCRdb lists only in-frame clones, some missing. The sample has 95,000 to 110,000 clones; more than 70% are singletons. Material for sequencing was peripheral blood. The receptors derive from a man aged 50 to 60 with active or convalescent COVID-19.

This clone was recorded a few times. The gene calls are TRBV6-4 and TRBJ2-3; TRBD2 aligns across 7 bases. The J segment lost 3 bases and the V segment lost 5 bases, leaving 2 bases of the junction unmatched. CDR3 length: 13 residues. The germline V gene has CDR1 MRHNA and CDR2 SNTAGT. CDR3: CASSTSATDTQYF. CDR3 nucleotide sequence: TGTGCCAGCAGTACTAGCGCAACAGATACGCAGTATTTT.

V usage is TRBV29-1 and J usage is TRBJ2-5, with a possible D match to TRBD2 (5 bases). Germline V gives CDR1 SQVTM, CDR2 ANQGSEA. This CDR3 has 11 residues. V gave up 8 bases and J gave up 4 bases, with 11 bases separating them. The CDR3 sequence: CSSRAGETQYF. CDR3 nucleotides: TGCAGCAGTAGGGCGGGAGAGACCCAGTACTTC.

The chain joins TRBV19 to TRBJ2-1; 7 bases map to TRBD2. CDR1 and CDR2 from the germline V gene are LNHDA and SQIVND (reference sequence). CDR3 length equals 14 residues. J gave up 8 bases and V 6 bases, and 10 bases lay outside the gene matches. This chain's CDR3 is CASSNGLADDEQFF. CDR3 DNA: TGTGCCAGTAGCAATGGCCTAGCGGACGATGAGCAGTTCTTC. The full variable domain, completed using reference TRBV19 and TRBJ2-1, is DGGITQSPKYLFRKEGQNVTLSCEQNLNHDAMYWYRQDPGQGLRLIYYSQIVNDFQKGDIAEGYSVSREKKESFPLTVTSAQKNPTAFYLCASSNGLADDEQFFGPGTRLTVL.

The gene calls are TRBV5-4 and TRBJ2-7, with 13 positions matching TRBD2. After removal of 4 bases from V and 5 bases from J, the junction contained 9 bases not matched to a gene. Germline CDR1 is SGHNT and CDR2 is YYREEE (reference sequence). This CDR3 comprises 16 residues. The CDR3 sequence is CASSKGTSGMYDEQYF. The CDR3 DNA is TGTGCCAGCAGCAAAGGGACTAGCGGGATGTACGACGAGCAGTACTTC.

The chain links TRBV5-1 to TRBJ2-7; 8 bases are a match to TRBD1. Germline CDR1 reads SGHRS; CDR2 reads YFSETQ. V gave up 4 bases and J gave up 0 bases; unmatched junction bases: 15. This CDR3 is 18 amino acids long. The CDR3 reads CASSPRVPGTGRSYEQYF. CDR3 DNA sequence: TGCGCCAGCAGCCCAAGAGTACCCGGGACAGGCCGCTCCTACGAGCAGTACTTC.

This sequence joins TRBV10-1 and TRBJ1-1; a possible D gene is TRBD1 (5 bases). The CDR3 covers 13 residues. Trimming took off 2 bases at V and 4 bases at J, with 8 bases between the two ends. The germline V gene has CDR1 WNHNN and CDR2 SYGVQD (reference sequence). CDR3 in amino acids: CASSEAQGTEAFF. The CDR3 DNA sequence: TGCGCCAGCAGTGAGGCCCAGGGCACTGAAGCTTTCTTT.

The chain is built from TRBV28 and TRBJ2-1; 10 nucleotides match TRBD2. The CDR3 sequence is 15 residues long. Trimming at V came to 6 bases and at J to 7 bases, leaving 9 bases not matched to a gene. CDR1 and CDR2 (germline): MDHEN, SYDVKM. CDR3 loop: CASSPTSGPRNEQFF. CDR3 nucleotide sequence: TGTGCCAGCAGCCCGACTAGCGGGCCCCGGAATGAGCAGTTCTTC.

This clone occurred once. This sequence joins TRBV18 and TRBJ1-3; TRBD1 is a possible D gene (6 bases). The CDR3 runs 15 residues. Trimming pared 3 bases from V and 0 bases from J, leaving 9 bases between. Germline lookup yields CDR1 KGHSH and CDR2 LQKENI. For the CDR3, the DNA is TGTGCCAGCTCACCGCGGACAGTCTCTGGAAACACCATATATTTT. It is translated as CASSPRTVSGNTIYF. The complete variable domain, with remaining parts taken from reference TRBV18 and TRBJ1-3, reads NAGVMQNPRHLVRRRGQEARLRCSPMKGHSHVYWYRQLPEEGLKFMVYLQKENIIDESGMPKERFSAEFPKEGPSILRIQQVVRGDSAAYFCASSPRTVSGNTIYFGEGSWLTVV.

This rearrangement joins TRBV5-1 to TRBJ2-2; 12 bases map to TRBD2. Germline V CDR1 and CDR2: SGHRS, YFSETQ. The CDR3 contains 18 residues. After removal of 1 base from V and 7 bases from J, the junction contained 11 bases not matched to a gene. The chain's CDR3 is CASSLTRLAGAFGGELFF. CDR3 nucleotide sequence: TGCGCCAGCAGCTTGACTCGACTAGCGGGAGCTTTCGGCGGGGAGCTGTTTTTT.